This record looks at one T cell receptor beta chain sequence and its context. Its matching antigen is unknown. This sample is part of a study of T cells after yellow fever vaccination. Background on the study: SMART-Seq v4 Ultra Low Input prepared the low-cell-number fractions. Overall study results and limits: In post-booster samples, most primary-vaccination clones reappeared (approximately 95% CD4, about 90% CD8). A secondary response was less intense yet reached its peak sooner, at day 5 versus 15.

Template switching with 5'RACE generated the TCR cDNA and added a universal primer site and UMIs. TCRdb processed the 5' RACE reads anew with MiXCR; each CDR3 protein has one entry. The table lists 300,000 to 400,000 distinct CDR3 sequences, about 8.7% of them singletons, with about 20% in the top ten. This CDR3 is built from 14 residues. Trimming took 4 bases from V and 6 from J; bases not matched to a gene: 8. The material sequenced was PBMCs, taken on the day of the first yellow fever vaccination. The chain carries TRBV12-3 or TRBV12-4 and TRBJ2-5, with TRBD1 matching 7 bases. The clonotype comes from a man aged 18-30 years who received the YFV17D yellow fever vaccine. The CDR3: CASSWDRPPQTQYF. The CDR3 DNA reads TGTGCCAGCAGTTGGGACAGACCCCCTCAGACCCAGTACTTC.